Listed below are T cell receptor beta chains from one sample, sequenced in a study of regulatory T cells in long-lasting Graves disease. TCRdb itself ran the multiplex PCR reads through MiXCR, one entry per CDR3 protein. Of hundreds of thousands of distinct CDR3 sequences listed, around 15% are singletons. This sample also appeared in a second study, on T cells in Graves' hyperthyroidism and ophthalmopathy.

Specimen: peripheral blood mononuclear cells (PBMCs), collected at new diagnosis, from a patient treated with antithyroid drugs. These receptors were obtained from a woman younger than 45 with Graves disease. Both conserved end residues are part of each CDR3. D genes are given only for firm matches. Only part of the rows carry a size: once, few, many, or a class if the clone is expanded.

TRBD2	TRBV2	many	TRBJ2-7	CASSRTSTDYEQYF	TGTGCCAGCAGTCGGACTAGCACGGACTACGAGCAGTACTTC
-	TRBV2	many	TRBJ2-3	CASTPAPLDTQYF	TGTGCCAGCACCCCAGCCCCCCTCGATACGCAGTATTTT
TRBD2	TRBV2	many	TRBJ2-3	CASRILAGTDTQYF	TGTGCCAGCAGGATACTAGCGGGCACAGATACGCAGTATTTT
-	TRBV10-2	-	TRBJ1-1	CASSESGKRFMNTEAFF	TGCGCCAGCAGTGAGAGCGGCAAAAGATTTATGAACACTGAAGCTTTCTTT
TRBD2	TRBV28	many	TRBJ2-7	CASSWSGRGGEQYF	TGTGCCAGCAGCTGGAGCGGGAGGGGGGGCGAGCAGTACTTC
TRBD1	TRBV6-2/TRBV6-3	many	TRBJ1-5	CASSSFEQGDTSNQPQHF	TGTGCCAGCAGTTCATTCGAACAGGGGGATACTAGCAATCAGCCCCAGCATTTT
TRBD1	TRBV12-5	many	TRBJ1-1	CASGLAYGTGMHTEAFF	TGTGCTAGTGGTTTGGCCTATGGGACAGGGATGCACACTGAAGCTTTCTTT
-	TRBV28	many	TRBJ2-3	CASSLRQESTDTQYF	TGTGCCAGCAGTTTACGGCAGGAAAGCACAGATACGCAGTATTTT
TRBD1	TRBV30	many	TRBJ1-6	CAWSVQGNSPLHF	TGTGCCTGGAGTGTACAGGGGAATTCACCCCTCCACTTT
-	TRBV12-5	many	TRBJ2-7	CASGLIQRTGPYEQYF	TGTGCTAGTGGTTTGATACAAAGGACGGGCCCCTACGAGCAGTACTTC
-	TRBV6-1	many	TRBJ2-2	CASSARPGGELFF	TGTGCCAGCAGTGCAAGACCGGGCGGGGAGCTGTTTTTT
-	TRBV20-1	many	TRBJ1-5	CSARPWPGTNQPQHF	TGCAGTGCTCGCCCCTGGCCCGGGACCAATCAGCCCCAGCATTTT
-	TRBV5-1	-	TRBJ2-1	CASSLSSGFVNNEQFF	TGCGCCAGCAGCTTGTCATCAGGGTTTGTAAACAATGAGCAGTTCTTC
TRBD1	TRBV15	many	TRBJ1-2	CATSRDPGGDGYTF	TGTGCCACCAGCAGAGATCCAGGGGGCGATGGCTACACCTTC
-	TRBV28	-	TRBJ1-5	CASSFGGYSNQPQHF	TGTGCCAGCAGTTTCGGGGGTTATAGCAATCAGCCCCAGCATTTT
-	TRBV5-1	few	TRBJ2-1	CASSRRGEGSYNEQFF	TGCGCCAGCAGCCGTCGGGGAGAGGGCTCCTACAATGAGCAGTTCTTC
-	TRBV12-3/TRBV12-4	many	TRBJ1-1	CASSPTGRFTEAFF	TGTGCCAGCAGTCCTACAGGGCGGTTTACTGAAGCTTTCTTT
-	TRBV5-1	-	TRBJ2-7	CASSRLADEQYF	TGCGCCAGCAGCCGGCTAGCCGACGAGCAGTACTTC
-	TRBV9	-	TRBJ2-6	CASSGLLGNGANVLTF	TGTGCCAGCAGCGGATTACTCGGTAATGGGGCCAACGTCCTGACTTTC
-	TRBV7-3	few	TRBJ1-6	CASSLSQDSPLHF	TGTGCCAGCAGCTTAAGTCAGGATTCACCCCTCCACTTT
-	TRBV7-2	many	TRBJ1-5	CASSLEGRKGSNQPQHF	TGTGCCAGCAGCTTAGAGGGACGGAAAGGCAGCAATCAGCCCCAGCATTTT
TRBD1	TRBV19	many	TRBJ2-1	CASKTGGGSSYNEQFF	TGTGCCAGTAAGACAGGGGGCGGGAGCTCCTACAATGAGCAGTTCTTC
TRBD1	TRBV20-1	-	TRBJ2-1	CSARIDRGPYNEQFF	TGCAGTGCTAGAATCGACAGGGGTCCTTACAATGAGCAGTTCTTC
-	TRBV20-1	-	TRBJ1-1	CRSTVNTEAFF	TGCAGATCGACAGTGAACACTGAAGCTTTCTTT
-	TRBV3-1	-	TRBJ2-7	CASSHSGRGNSYEQYF	TGTGCCAGCAGCCATTCAGGGCGGGGAAACTCCTACGAGCAGTACTTC
-	TRBV12-3/TRBV12-4	many	TRBJ1-3	CASSLDKTRGNTIYF	TGTGCCAGCAGTTTAGACAAAACAAGAGGAAACACCATATATTTT
-	TRBV20-1	many	TRBJ2-7	CSAPDIFPPYEQYF	TGCAGTGCCCCGGACATTTTCCCGCCCTACGAGCAGTACTTC
TRBD2	TRBV9	-	TRBJ2-1	CASGINEQFF	TGTGCTAGCGGGATTAATGAGCAGTTCTTC
-	TRBV29-1	-	TRBJ1-1	CSVVYFVGNTEAFF	TGCAGCGTTGTTTATTTTGTCGGGAACACTGAAGCTTTCTTT
-	TRBV19	-	TRBJ2-3	CASRPRGADTQYF	TGTGCCAGTAGACCCAGGGGCGCAGATACGCAGTATTTT
-	TRBV30	many	TRBJ1-4	CAWTGQGEKLFF	TGTGCCTGGACGGGGCAGGGCGAAAAACTGTTTTTT
TRBD1	TRBV20-1	-	TRBJ2-3	CSAIKAQGADTQYF	TGCAGTGCTATAAAAGCTCAGGGGGCGGATACGCAGTATTTT
TRBD1	TRBV7-9	-	TRBJ1-4	CASSYGQGANEKLFF	TGTGCCAGCAGCTACGGACAGGGGGCTAATGAAAAACTGTTTTTT
-	TRBV20-1	many	TRBJ2-3	CSARDLDTQYF	TGCAGTGCTAGAGACCTAGATACGCAGTATTTT
-	TRBV20-1	-	TRBJ2-3	CSAKTAQGKDTQYF	TGCAGTGCTAAGACTGCCCAGGGGAAAGATACGCAGTATTTT
-	TRBV7-2	many	TRBJ2-1	CASSFGRIMYNEQFF	TGTGCCAGCAGCTTTGGTAGGATCATGTACAATGAGCAGTTCTTC
TRBD1	TRBV5-5	-	TRBJ1-2	CTSSFNFGQGDGYTF	TGCACCAGCAGCTTTAATTTTGGACAGGGGGATGGCTACACCTTC
-	TRBV12-3/TRBV12-4	many	TRBJ1-1	CASSLGVGLAFF	TGTGCCAGCAGTTTGGGGGTGGGTTTAGCTTTCTTT
TRBD1	TRBV5-1	many	TRBJ1-5	CASSQTGTGQPQHF	TGCGCCAGCAGTCAGACAGGGACGGGTCAGCCCCAGCATTTT
-	TRBV11-1	many	TRBJ2-1	CASSFGLHNEQFF	TGTGCCAGCAGCTTTGGGCTGCACAATGAGCAGTTCTTC
-	TRBV19	few	TRBJ2-1	CASTLGRAQFF	TGTGCCAGTACCCTTGGGCGGGCTCAGTTCTTC